The 23 T cell receptor beta chains presented below share a single source sample, sequenced in a study of Ad26.COV2.S vaccination and SARS-CoV-2 variants. Treatment in this sample: some 20 received Ad26.COV2.S at low or high dose, single or two shots; roughly 5 received placebo; per-sample allocation not given. All samples were drawn on day 63, counting from the first vaccine or placebo injection. The assay was immunoSEQ multiplex PCR, and TCRdb's table has in-frame clones only and misses some. This table has around 450,000 clones, around 89% appearing once. The sample was peripheral blood, taken in a trial of Ad26.COV2.S vaccine versus placebo. The source is a person between 18 and 59 years old who received the Ad26.COV2.S COVID-19 vaccine or a placebo.

This chain uses TRBV24-1 with TRBJ2-2; unclear D gene. Trimming pared 1 base from V and 7 bases from J, leaving 9 bases between. CDR3 length: 14 amino acids. In germline, CDR1 is KGHDR, CDR2 SFDVKD. CDR3 in amino acids: CATSDFSTGGELFF. CDR3 nucleotide sequence: TGTGCCACCAGTGATTTTAGTACCGGCGGGGAGCTGTTTTTT.

CDR3: CASSQDRAGRGYGYTF. For the CDR3, the DNA is TGTGCCAGCAGCCAAGATCGCGCGGGCAGGGGGTATGGCTACACCTTC. The chain has TRBV3-1 (or the pseudogene TRBV3-2) and TRBJ1-2; the match to TRBD1 covers 7 bases. V shed 0 bases and J 5 bases; nucleotides not matched to a gene: 9. The CDR3 loop spans 16 amino acids. The germline gives CDR1 LGHDT, CDR2 YNNKEL (reference sequence).

V and J are TRBV2 and TRBJ2-3; 14 bases fit TRBD2. The CDR3 spans 17 residues. Looked up from germline, CDR1 is SNHLY and CDR2 is FYNNEI. V lost 6 bases to trimming and J lost 3 bases; unmatched junction nucleotides: 8. This CDR3 is CASSSTSGGASTDTQYF. CDR3 in DNA: TGTGCCAGCAGCTCGACTAGCGGGGGGGCTTCGACAGATACGCAGTATTTT.

V gene TRBV7-3 combines with J gene TRBJ2-3; D unresolved. V gave up 2 bases and J gave up 0 bases, with 15 bases separating them. Germline V CDR1 and CDR2: SGHTA, FQGTGA. The CDR3 spans 17 residues. CDR3 sequence: CASSLGVGSSSTDTQYF. The CDR3 bases are TGTGCCAGCAGCTTAGGCGTGGGGTCATCCAGCACAGATACGCAGTATTTT.

V usage is TRBV15 and J usage is TRBJ2-5; maybe TRBD2 (6 bases). This CDR3 spans 16 amino acids. V was trimmed by 0 bases and J by 5 bases, leaving 16 bases between them. The germline V gene has CDR1 LNHNV and CDR2 YYDKDF (reference sequence). CDR3 sequence (DNA): TGTGCCACCAGCAGAGATAACGGGGGAGGAAGGGAGACCCAGTACTTC. Protein sequence: CATSRDNGGGRETQYF.

In this sample, this clone turned up a few times. CDR3 sequence: CASWVGTRGTGELFF. The DNA of the CDR3 is TGTGCCAGTTGGGTCGGGACCCGAGGGACCGGGGAGCTGTTTTTT. The chain employs TRBV19 and TRBJ2-2; D possibly uses TRBD1 or TRBD2 (5 bases each). The V gene's germline CDR1 is LNHDA and CDR2 SQIVND (reference sequence). This CDR3 region has 15 residues. V lost 8 bases and J 5 bases, leaving 18 bases between the germline ends.

The chain joins TRBV4-1 to TRBJ2-7; no definite D call. The CDR3 runs 11 residues. CDR1 and CDR2 from the germline V gene are MGHRA and YSYEKL. Trimming shortened V by 5 bases and J by 4 bases, and 6 bases separated the two germline ends. The CDR3 DNA is TGCGCCAGCAGCGCCGGTTACGAGCAGTACTTC. Amino acid sequence: CASSAGYEQYF.

This sequence joins TRBV14 and TRBJ1-1; possible D gene TRBD1, 6 bases. CDR1 SGHDN and CDR2 FVKESK come from the germline V gene. CDR3 size: 13 residues. V lost 4 bases and J lost 7, with 13 bases in between. CDR3 coding DNA: TGTGCCAGCAGCCCCGGACAGTACATTGAAGCTTTCTTT. Protein: CASSPGQYIEAFF.

The chain has TRBV6-2 or TRBV6-3 and TRBJ1-5; D ambiguous. This CDR3 contains 15 residues. V was shortened by 3 bases and J by 4 bases, with 13 bases between the two germline ends. CDR1 and CDR2 (germline): MNHEY, SVGEGT. CDR3 bases: TGTGCCAGCAGTTATAGGGTGGCAGTAAATCAGCCCCAGCATTTT. This encodes CASSYRVAVNQPQHF.

This chain joins TRBV28 and TRBJ1-2; 10 positions match TRBD1. The J segment lost 4 bases and the V segment lost 4 bases, leaving 6 bases of the junction unmatched. The CDR3 consists of 15 residues. Looked up from germline, CDR1 is MDHEN and CDR2 is SYDVKM. The CDR3 spells CASSSRDRGSYGYTF. The DNA for the CDR3 is TGTGCCAGCAGTTCCCGGGACAGGGGATCCTATGGCTACACCTTC.

V usage is TRBV18 and J usage is TRBJ2-1; 8 bases fit TRBD1. The germline CDR1 and CDR2 sequences are KGHSH and LQKENI. With 3 bases clipped from V and 5 bases from J, the junction kept 6 bases outside the gene matches. CDR3 length: 15 residues. The CDR3, as DNA: TGTGCCAGCTCACCGGGACAGGTAATAAACAATGAGCAGTTCTTC. Amino acids: CASSPGQVINNEQFF.

The CDR3 DNA sequence: TGTGCCAGCAGCAGGGGGAGACTCTATGGCTACACCTTC. Its protein product is CASSRGRLYGYTF. V and J are TRBV5-6 and TRBJ1-2; a weak D match, TRBD1 (6 bases). V was cut by 4 bases and J by 4 bases, with 11 bases left in between. This CDR3 is 13 amino acids long. Germline V lookup: CDR1 SGHDT, CDR2 YYEEEE.

The chain employs TRBV5-6 and TRBJ2-5; D unclear. The CDR3 covers 13 residues. Trimming took 2 bases from V and 0 from J, leaving 5 bases between them. CDR1 SGHDT and CDR2 YYEEEE come from the germline V gene. The chain's CDR3 is CASSFQYQETQYF. The DNA for the CDR3 is TGTGCCAGCAGCTTTCAATACCAAGAGACCCAGTACTTC.

The rearrangement joins TRBV5-4 to TRBJ2-7; 8 bases are a match to TRBD1. Trimming cost V 5 bases and J 3 bases; bases outside gene matches: 7. Germline loops: CDR1 SGHNT, CDR2 YYREEE (reference sequence). The CDR3 consists of 14 residues. CDR3 region: CASSRDRSSYEQYF. For the CDR3, the DNA is TGTGCCAGCAGTCGGGACAGGTCGAGCTACGAGCAGTACTTC.

The gene calls are TRBV4-1 and TRBJ2-7, with a possible D match to TRBD2 (7 bases). Germline CDR1 MGHRA, CDR2 YSYEKL. The CDR3 is 14 residues long. Trimming stripped 4 bases from V and 7 bases from J, with 17 bases between. CDR3 bases: TGCGCCAGCAGCCTGGGGGGGCGTGGAGGTGAGCAGTACTTC. This encodes CASSLGGRGGEQYF.

This chain joins TRBV21-1 and TRBJ2-1; the D segment call TRBD2 is taken from the table without a DNA check. TRBV21-1 is a known pseudogene. There are 15 residues in the CDR3. In DNA form, the CDR3 reads TGTGCCAGCAGCAACGGGGGTTGTTCCTACAATGAGCAGTTCTTC. It translates to CASSNGGCSYNEQFF.

The chain links TRBV12-2 to TRBJ1-5; the D call in the table, TRBD1, was not verified against the DNA. TRBV12-2 is a pseudogene segment. CDR3 length: 16 amino acids. CDR3: CASRSIKDRENQPQHF. CDR3 sequence (DNA): TGTGCAAGTCGCTCGATCAAGGACAGGGAGAATCAGCCCCAGCATTTT.

CDR3 coding DNA: TGTGCCACCAGCCGGGACAGGGGCGACTACGAGCAGTACTTC. Translated, it gives CATSRDRGDYEQYF. The chain recombines TRBV15 with TRBJ2-7; 10 positions match TRBD1. This CDR3 is 14 amino acids long. J was trimmed by 3 bases and V by 5 bases; bases with no gene match: 4. Germline loops: CDR1 LNHNV, CDR2 YYDKDF (reference sequence). The variable domain in full, completed from reference TRBV15 and TRBJ2-7, reads DAMVIQNPRYQVTQFGKPVTLSCSQTLNHNVMYWYQQKSSQAPKLLFHYYDKDFNNEADTPDNFQSRRPNTSFCFLDIRSPGLGDTAMYLCATSRDRGDYEQYFGPGTRLTVT.

V and J are TRBV4-1 and TRBJ2-7; 7 bases line up with TRBD1. Trimming removed 1 base from V and 6 bases from J; junction bases left unmatched: 6. This CDR3 region has 14 residues. CDR1 MGHRA and CDR2 YSYEKL come from the germline V gene. The CDR3: CASSQGARGTEQYF. In DNA, the CDR3 is TGCGCCAGCAGCCAAGGGGCCAGGGGGACCGAGCAGTACTTC.

This clone has a handful of counts. J is TRBJ2-5 and V is TRBV6-6; TRBD2 matches at 9 bases. This CDR3 has 16 amino acids. Trimming removed 5 bases from V and 2 bases from J; junction bases left unmatched: 9. Germline V gene sequence: CDR1 MNHNY, CDR2 SVGAGI (reference sequence). The CDR3 nucleotides are TGTGCCAGCAGTCGTCACGCTAGCGGGGTGCAAGAGACCCAGTACTTC. It translates to CASSRHASGVQETQYF.

The V call is TRBV24-1, the J call TRBJ2-3; 8 bases align to TRBD2. V lost 5 bases and J lost 3; bases outside the gene matches: 6. The germline gives CDR1 KGHDR, CDR2 SFDVKD. There are 15 residues in the CDR3. The chain's CDR3 is CATSVAGGATDTQYF. In DNA form, the CDR3 reads TGTGCCACCAGTGTCGCGGGGGGCGCGACAGATACGCAGTATTTT.

This clone has just a few counts. V is TRBV7-9 and J is TRBJ1-2; D unresolved. The ends were cut back, 1 base at V and 5 bases at J, with 20 bases in the middle. The CDR3 is made up of 17 amino acids. Germline CDR1 SEHNR, CDR2 FQNEAQ (reference sequence). The CDR3 DNA follows: TGTGCCAGCAGCTTAGATCTACTCCCCGCCTCAAGATATGGCTACACCTTC. Translated: CASSLDLLPASRYGYTF.

The V gene is TRBV4-3, the J gene TRBJ2-2; D gene unclear. Germline V lookup: CDR1 LGHNA, CDR2 YSLEER. The V and J ends lost 0 bases and 7 bases respectively, with 12 bases between them. This CDR3 has 15 residues. The CDR3 spells CASSQDMTSDGELFF. The CDR3 DNA follows: TGCGCCAGCAGCCAAGATATGACGTCCGACGGGGAGCTGTTTTTT.